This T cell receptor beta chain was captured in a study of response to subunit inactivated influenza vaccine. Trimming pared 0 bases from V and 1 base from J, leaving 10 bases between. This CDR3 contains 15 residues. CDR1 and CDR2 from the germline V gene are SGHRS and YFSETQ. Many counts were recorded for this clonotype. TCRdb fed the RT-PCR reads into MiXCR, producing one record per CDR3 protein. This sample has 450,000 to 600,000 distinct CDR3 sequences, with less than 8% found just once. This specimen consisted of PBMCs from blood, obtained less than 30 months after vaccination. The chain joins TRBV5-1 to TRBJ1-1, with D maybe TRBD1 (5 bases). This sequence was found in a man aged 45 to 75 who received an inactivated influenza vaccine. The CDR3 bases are TGCGCCAGCAGCTTGGCTGGGGCTTGGAACACTGAAGCTTTCTTT. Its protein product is CASSLAGAWNTEAFF.